The present entry profiles one T cell receptor (beta chain) with its context. J was trimmed by 0 bases and V by 6 bases; bases with no gene match: 8. The CDR3 is 17 residues long. Germline V gene sequence: CDR1 LNHDA, CDR2 SQIVND (reference sequence). TCRdb's table, derived via immunoSEQ multiplex PCR, lists solely in-frame clones and lacks some. The profile covers a few hundred thousand clones, with about 90% appearing a single time and under 0.4% taken by the ten largest. This entry belongs to a study of cytomegalovirus exposure and HLA in healthy donors. Sequenced input: PBMCs. The receptor comes from a woman younger than 30 in good health and CMV-seronegative. The genes are TRBV19 and TRBJ2-2; 9 bases fit TRBD1. DNA of the CDR3: TGTGCCAGTAGGGGAGTCTGGGACAGGGCGAACACCGGGGAGCTGTTTTTT. Protein product: CASRGVWDRANTGELFF.